The TCR beta chain described here comes from a study of T cell responses to AZD1222 COVID-19 vaccine. The method was immunoSEQ multiplex PCR; TCRdb's version includes in-frame clones alone and lacks a portion of them. The table records approximately 140,000 clones, approximately 88% of them present only once. The V end was cut by 4 bases, the J end by 8 bases, with 12 bases between. This CDR3 contains 13 residues. Germline assignment: CDR1 SGHTA and CDR2 FQGTGA. This clone is a singleton in its sample. The sequence came from an adult in good health. This chain uses TRBV7-3 with TRBJ2-1; possibly TRBD2 for D (5 bases). This sample comprised peripheral blood, obtained on day 0 of AZD1222 vaccination. The CDR3 sequence is CASSSAADDEQFF. Here the CDR3 DNA reads TGTGCCAGCAGCTCAGCGGCGGACGATGAGCAGTTCTTC.